This TCR beta chain derives from a study of CD8 T cells in Susac syndrome. TEMRA cells were FACS-enriched, and CD8+ and CD4+ T cells were isolated negatively. This clonotype was seen a few times. Random-hexamer reverse transcription was applied to 0.5 to 1 ug RNA. The immunoSEQ assay covered 54 Vbeta and 13 Jbeta segments for CDR3. MiXCR was run by TCRdb on the immunoSEQ multiplex PCR reads, yielding one entry per CDR3 protein. The sample holds 100,000 to 150,000 distinct CDR3 sequences, 90% to 95% seen once. Sequenced input: CD4+ T cells from PBMCs. This receptor was identified in a human donor in good health.

The CDR3 DNA follows: TGTGCCAGCAGTTACTCCAAGACCCAGTACTTC. Translated: CASSYSKTQYF. The chain carries TRBV6-6 and TRBJ2-5; D is unclear. V was clipped by 0 bases and J by 6 bases, with 2 bases between them. CDR3 length: 11 amino acids. Germline V lookup: CDR1 MNHNY, CDR2 SVGAGI (reference sequence).